There are a few counts of the clone carrying this T cell receptor (beta chain). What it recognizes is unknown. Extracted RNA was reverse transcribed into cDNA, the sequencing template. This table comes from immunoSEQ multiplex PCR, and its TCRdb copy is limited to in-frame clones, with some not included. The data contain 90,000 to 130,000 clones, 55% to 70% of them singletons. This record comes from a study of CD8+ T cells in alopecia areata. Study conclusions and caveats: Clonality was higher in lesional than normal scalp, especially in alopecia totalis/universalis.

The clonotype was recovered from a human donor with alopecia areata. Sequencing used NKG2D-low CD8+ T cells sorted from blood.

The CDR3, as DNA: TGCAGCGTTTTGGGCCAGTTTTTGGAGGCCGGGGAGCTGTTTTTT. Residues: CSVLGQFLEAGELFF. J is TRBJ2-2 and V is TRBV29-1; D is possibly TRBD2 (5 bases). Germline-derived CDR1 and CDR2 are SQVTM and ANQGSEA. V lost 5 bases, J lost 6 bases, and 19 bases lay in between. CDR3 length equals 15 residues.